Listed here are 3 T cell receptor beta chains from one sample, sequenced in a study of T cell responses to AZD1222 COVID-19 vaccine. Clones were read by immunoSEQ multiplex PCR, and TCRdb kept only the in-frame ones, dropping some. Seen here are over 150,000 clones, 90% to 95% observed once, and the top ten hold roughly 1%. Sequencing was performed on peripheral blood, taken 28 days after the second dose of the MenACWY control vaccine. The receptors were gathered from an adult who received the MenACWY meningococcal vaccine as a control.

The V and J genes are TRBV18 and TRBJ2-7, with 10 bases aligning to TRBD1. The CDR3 is made up of 15 amino acids. Trimming took 6 bases from V and 4 from J; bases not matched to a gene: 9. Looked up from germline, CDR1 is KGHSH and CDR2 is LQKENI. The CDR3 coding sequence is TGTGCCAGCTCCGGTAACGACAGGGGGCGTTACGAGCAGTACTTC. It translates to CASSGNDRGRYEQYF.

The chain carries TRBV6-5 and TRBJ2-7; tentatively, D is TRBD1 or TRBD2 (5 bases each). CDR3 length equals 12 residues. V shed 1 base and J shed 4 bases, with 5 bases lying between them. Per germline, CDR1 MNHEY and CDR2 SVGAGI. Written as DNA, the CDR3 is TGTGCCAGCAGTTACTGGGGGTACGAGCAGTACTTC. Residues: CASSYWGYEQYF.

As to this clone: At one boundary the junction diverges from the germline segment, which might be a read error. The chain has TRBV7-8 and TRBJ2-3, with 10 nucleotides matching TRBD2. The CDR3 is 15 amino acids. Germline V gene data show CDR1 as SGHVS and CDR2 as FQNEAQ. CDR3 region: CASSFASGGTYTQYF. The DNA for the CDR3 is TGTGCCAGCAGCTTCGCTAGCGGGGGCACATATACGCAGTATTTT.